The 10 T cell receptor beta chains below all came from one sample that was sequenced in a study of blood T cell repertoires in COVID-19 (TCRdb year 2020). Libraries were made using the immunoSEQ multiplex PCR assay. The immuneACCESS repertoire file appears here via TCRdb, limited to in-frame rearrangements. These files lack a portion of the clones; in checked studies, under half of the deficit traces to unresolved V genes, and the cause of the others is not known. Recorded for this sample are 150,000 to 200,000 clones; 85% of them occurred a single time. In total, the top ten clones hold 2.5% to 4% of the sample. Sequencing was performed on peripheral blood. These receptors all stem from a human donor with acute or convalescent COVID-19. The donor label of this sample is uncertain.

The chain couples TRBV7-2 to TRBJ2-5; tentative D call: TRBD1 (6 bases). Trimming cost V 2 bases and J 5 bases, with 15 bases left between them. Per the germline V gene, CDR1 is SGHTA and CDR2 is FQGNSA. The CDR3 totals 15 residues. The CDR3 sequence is CASSLPLQGGETQYF. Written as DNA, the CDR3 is TGTGCCAGCAGCTTACCCCTACAGGGCGGGGAGACCCAGTACTTC.

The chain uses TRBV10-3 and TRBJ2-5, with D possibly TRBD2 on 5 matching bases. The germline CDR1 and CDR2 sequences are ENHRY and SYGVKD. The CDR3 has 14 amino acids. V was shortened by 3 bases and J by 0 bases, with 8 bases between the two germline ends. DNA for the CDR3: TGTGCCATCAGTGAACGGGGAGACCAAGAGACCCAGTACTTC. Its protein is CAISERGDQETQYF.

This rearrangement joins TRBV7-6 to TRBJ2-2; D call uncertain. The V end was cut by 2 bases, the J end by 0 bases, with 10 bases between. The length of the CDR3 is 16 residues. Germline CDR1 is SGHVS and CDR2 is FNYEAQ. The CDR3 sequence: CASSLSGGTNTGELFF. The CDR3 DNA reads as TGTGCCAGCAGCTTATCGGGTGGCACGAACACCGGGGAGCTGTTTTTT.

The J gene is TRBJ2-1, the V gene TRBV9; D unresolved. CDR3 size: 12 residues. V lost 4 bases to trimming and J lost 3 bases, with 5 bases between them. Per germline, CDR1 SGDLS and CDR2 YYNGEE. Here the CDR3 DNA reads TGTGCCAGCAGCTCCGGCTACAATGAGCAGTTCTTC. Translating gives CASSSGYNEQFF.

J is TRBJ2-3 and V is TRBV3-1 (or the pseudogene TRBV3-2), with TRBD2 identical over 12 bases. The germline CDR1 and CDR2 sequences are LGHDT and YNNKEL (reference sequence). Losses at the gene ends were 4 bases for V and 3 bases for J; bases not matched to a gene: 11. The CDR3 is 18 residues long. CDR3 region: CASSRRLPGLAGTDTQYF. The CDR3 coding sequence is TGTGCCAGCAGCCGTCGACTCCCCGGACTAGCGGGGACAGATACGCAGTATTTT.

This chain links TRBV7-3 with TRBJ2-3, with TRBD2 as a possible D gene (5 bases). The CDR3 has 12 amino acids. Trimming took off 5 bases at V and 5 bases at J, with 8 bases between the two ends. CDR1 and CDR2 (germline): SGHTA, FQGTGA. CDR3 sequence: CASSPRGDTQYF. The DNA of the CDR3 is TGTGCCAGCAGCCCCCGGGGAGATACGCAGTATTTT.

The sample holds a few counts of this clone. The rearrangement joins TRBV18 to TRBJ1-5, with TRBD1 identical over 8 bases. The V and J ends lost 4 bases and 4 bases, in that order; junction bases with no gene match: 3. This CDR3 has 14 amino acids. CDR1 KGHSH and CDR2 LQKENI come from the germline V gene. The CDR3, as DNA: TGTGCCAGCTCACGGACAGGGCTGAATCAGCCCCAGCATTTT. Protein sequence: CASSRTGLNQPQHF.

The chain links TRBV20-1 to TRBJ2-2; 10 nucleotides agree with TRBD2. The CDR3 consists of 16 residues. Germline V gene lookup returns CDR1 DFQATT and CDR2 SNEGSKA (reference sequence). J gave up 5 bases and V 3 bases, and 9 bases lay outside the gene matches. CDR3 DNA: TGCAGTGCTAGTCCTAGCGGGGGCCGATTGACCGGGGAGCTGTTTTTT. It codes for CSASPSGGRLTGELFF.

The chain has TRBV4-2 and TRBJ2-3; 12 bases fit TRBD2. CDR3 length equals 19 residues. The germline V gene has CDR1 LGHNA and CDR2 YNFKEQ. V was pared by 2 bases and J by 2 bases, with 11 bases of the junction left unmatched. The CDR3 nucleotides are TGTGCCAGCAGCCAATACCCTAGCGGGGGGGCCGCGACCACAGATACGCAGTATTTT. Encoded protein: CASSQYPSGGAATTDTQYF.

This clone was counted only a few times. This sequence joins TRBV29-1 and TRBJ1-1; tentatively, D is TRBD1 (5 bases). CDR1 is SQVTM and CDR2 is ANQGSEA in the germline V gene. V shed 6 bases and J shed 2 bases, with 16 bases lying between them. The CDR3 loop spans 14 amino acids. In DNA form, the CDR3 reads TGCAGCGTGGACTACAGGAGGCCCAACACTGAAGCTTTCTTT. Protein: CSVDYRRPNTEAFF.